This T cell receptor (beta chain) was captured by sequencing in a study of shared clonotypes between healthy human individuals. Study results and caveats: Generation probability values for non-shared clonotypes were lower than those for clonotypes shared by all four donors. Relative to memory subsets, naive subsets generally showed larger estimated richness.

The assay was run at deep level. Measured with immunoSEQ multiplex PCR; TCRdb has only the in-frame clones, and not every one. The sample yields hundreds of thousands of clones, more than 95% seen once. On this clone itself: Antigen specificity is unknown.

Naive CD8 isolation took CD45RO-negative cells positively selected for CCR7 and excluded terminally differentiated effector memory CD45RA+ cells. Every contributor of samples was a Caucasian grown-up residing in Nashville, Tennessee. The CDR3 contains 16 residues. The ends were cut back, 6 bases at V and 9 bases at J, with 26 bases in the middle. CDR1 and CDR2 (germline): SEHNR, FQNEAQ (reference sequence). The chain recombines TRBV7-9 with TRBJ2-5; tentative D call: TRBD2 (5 bases). Sample: naive CD8+ T cells sorted from blood. This TCR derives from a man aged 25-40 years in good health. In nucleotides, the CDR3 is TGTGCCAGCAGGGGCCATCTAGCTGAGATGCCCGGGGCCCAGTACTTC. Protein sequence: CASRGHLAEMPGAQYF.